This TCR beta chain was sequenced during a study of blood T cell repertoires in COVID-19. Original analysis: Amplifying reference gene primers gave estimates of nucleated cell counts. Some clones are missing from TCRdb's copy, which holds only in-frame ones; the method was immunoSEQ multiplex PCR. D and trimming come from the DNA, and the V and J calls and clone size come from that table. The sample lists more than 15,000 clones, 75% to 90% occurring once. CDR1 and CDR2 from the germline V gene are SGHRS and YFSETQ. The germline V and J ends were trimmed by 4 bases and 2 bases, with 12 bases remaining between them. The CDR3 sequence is 14 residues long. Judged by abundance, this clone is large.

V usage is TRBV5-1 and J usage is TRBJ1-1, with D possibly matching TRBD1 (5 bases). This clonotype originated in a human donor in a cohort sampled during active COVID-19. The sequenced sample was peripheral blood. The CDR3: CASSGRTTNTEAFF. The CDR3 bases are TGCGCCAGCAGCGGACGGACAACCAACACTGAAGCTTTCTTT.